The present T cell receptor (beta chain) was sequenced within a study of control samples from healthy donors and cancer patients. Only in-frame clones appear in the TCRdb table, and some are missing; sequencing was by immunoSEQ multiplex PCR. The repertoire holds 52,000 or so clones, with 85% to 95% as singletons. The sequenced sample was blood. The receptor was isolated from a man aged 25 to 40 in good health.

The CDR3 nucleotides read TGTGCCAGCAGTCCGGCGGGGGCGGCGGGGGGTCTCATTGGGGTTCAGTACTTC. Protein: CASSPAGAAGGLIGVQYF. V is TRBV27 and J is TRBJ2-4; 8 bases fit TRBD2. Germline trimming cut 5 bases from V and 11 bases from J; bases unmatched to any gene: 23. The CDR3 length is 18 residues. Looked up from germline, CDR1 is MNHEY and CDR2 is SMNVEV (reference sequence).